The next 32 T cell receptor beta chains were all read from a single sample in a study of cytomegalovirus exposure and HLA in healthy donors. PCR involved 60 Vbeta and 13 Jbeta primers. Assay: immunoSEQ multiplex PCR; the TCRdb copy retains only in-frame clones and omits some. The table lists about 130,000 clones, more than 75% of them singletons. Material for sequencing was PBMCs. These receptors were taken from a man younger than 45 in good health and CMV-seronegative.

This chain links TRBV28 with TRBJ1-1; D remains ambiguous. Germline V lookup: CDR1 MDHEN, CDR2 SYDVKM. The CDR3 loop spans 12 amino acids. The V gene lost 8 bases and the J gene lost 12 bases, with 19 bases spanning the gap. The DNA for the CDR3 is TGTGCCAGCGAAATGTTACGAGGGTCGACTTTCTTT. It yields the protein CASEMLRGSTFF.

The gene calls are TRBV7-9 and TRBJ2-1; tentatively, D is TRBD2 (5 bases). Trimming took 7 bases from V and 2 from J, leaving 12 bases between them. There are 14 residues in the CDR3. The germline V gene has CDR1 SEHNR and CDR2 FQNEAQ (reference sequence). The CDR3 spells CASIPTGTYNEQFF. The CDR3 DNA is TGTGCCAGCATCCCGACGGGAACCTACAATGAGCAGTTCTTC.

This chain links TRBV30 with TRBJ1-1; the D gene is possibly TRBD1 (6 bases). The CDR3 consists of 13 residues. V lost 3 bases to trimming and J lost 4 bases, with 12 bases between them. Germline V gene lookup returns CDR1 GTSNPN and CDR2 SVGIG (reference sequence). The CDR3: CAWRQGGSTEAFF. DNA for the CDR3: TGTGCCTGGAGACAGGGTGGGAGCACTGAAGCTTTCTTT.

This clone was counted once. This chain links TRBV7-9 with TRBJ1-2; D is unclear. The CDR3 extends over 14 amino acids. V gave up 2 bases and J gave up 0 bases, with 7 bases separating them. Germline-derived CDR1 and CDR2 are SEHNR and FQNEAQ (reference sequence). DNA of the CDR3: TGTGCCAGCAGCTTATACAGTACTAACTATGGCTACACCTTC. It yields the protein CASSLYSTNYGYTF.

The V and J genes are TRBV5-1 and TRBJ2-3; 8 bases are shared with TRBD2. Germline V CDR1 and CDR2: SGHRS, YFSETQ. V shed 4 bases and J 3 bases; nucleotides not matched to a gene: 10. CDR3 length: 16 amino acids. The CDR3 reads CASSPSAGARTDTQYF. The CDR3 DNA sequence: TGCGCCAGCAGCCCGTCAGCGGGAGCGAGAACAGATACGCAGTATTTT.

The chain is built from TRBV30 and TRBJ2-1; TRBD1 matches at 7 bases. This CDR3 has 14 amino acids. Germline V CDR1 and CDR2: GTSNPN, SVGIG (reference sequence). With V trimmed by 8 bases and J by 4 bases, 11 bases remained unmatched. The CDR3 nucleotides read TGTGCCCAGAGTAGGGACAGCATGTACAATGAGCAGTTCTTC. Translated: CAQSRDSMYNEQFF.

V is TRBV5-1 and J is TRBJ2-6, with a weak D call TRBD1 (6 bases). CDR3 length equals 15 residues. V shed 5 bases and J shed 1 base, with 10 bases lying between them. Germline V gene data show CDR1 as SGHRS and CDR2 as YFSETQ. In DNA, the CDR3 is TGCGCCAGCAGTCTACAGGGATCTGGGGCCAACGTCCTGACTTTC. Translated, it gives CASSLQGSGANVLTF.

The CDR3 nucleotides are TGCGCCAGCGGCCCCCAAGAGACCCAGTACTTC. This gives the protein CASGPQETQYF. V gene TRBV5-1 combines with J gene TRBJ2-5; no clear D. CDR3 size: 11 residues. V was clipped by 7 bases and J by 1 base, with 5 bases between them. CDR1 and CDR2 from the germline V gene are SGHRS and YFSETQ.

Only a few counts were recorded for this clone. This rearrangement joins TRBV28 to TRBJ1-1; TRBD1 matches at 8 bases. The CDR3 totals 14 residues. Germline V gene lookup returns CDR1 MDHEN and CDR2 SYDVKM. V dropped 5 bases and J dropped 3; count of bases not matched to a gene: 5. The CDR3 DNA sequence: TGTGCCAGCAGTATGGGACAGGACTACACTGAAGCTTTCTTT. Protein product: CASSMGQDYTEAFF.

This clone was counted between two and nine times. The V call is TRBV4-1, the J call TRBJ2-2; TRBD1 aligns across 7 bases. The germline V gene encodes CDR1 MGHRA and CDR2 YSYEKL. CDR3 length: 17 amino acids. V dropped 5 bases and J dropped 1; count of bases not matched to a gene: 10. CDR3 loop: CASSYVGRDRNTGELFF. In DNA form, the CDR3 reads TGCGCCAGCAGCTACGTCGGTAGGGACAGGAACACCGGGGAGCTGTTTTTT.

V gene TRBV7-2 combines with J gene TRBJ2-7, with 7 bases identical to TRBD1. J lost 7 bases, V lost 6 bases, and 6 bases had no gene match. CDR1 is SGHTA, CDR2 FQGNSA, per germline. This CDR3 region has 12 residues. This CDR3 is CASSQTGWEQYF. In DNA, the CDR3 is TGTGCCAGCAGTCAGACAGGGTGGGAGCAGTACTTC.

In this sample, this clone turned up once. The chain is built from TRBV7-2 and TRBJ2-5; 7 nucleotides line up with TRBD2. V shed 5 bases, J shed 2 bases, and the junction held 5 bases outside the gene matches. CDR3 length: 14 amino acids. Germline CDR1 SGHTA, CDR2 FQGNSA. The CDR3 reads CASSRGRRQETQYF. CDR3 sequence (DNA): TGTGCCAGCAGCCGCGGGAGAAGGCAAGAGACCCAGTACTTC.

The chain uses TRBV9 and TRBJ2-2, with TRBD2 matching 16 bases. In germline, CDR1 is SGDLS, CDR2 YYNGEE. V dropped 3 bases and J dropped 4; count of bases not matched to a gene: 9. The CDR3 runs 19 residues. Here the CDR3 DNA reads TGTGCCAGCAGCGCCCCGGGACTAGCGGGAGGGCCGCTCACCGGGGAGCTGTTTTTT. This translates into CASSAPGLAGGPLTGELFF.

The chain couples TRBV7-8 to TRBJ2-1; weak D call: TRBD1 (6 bases). Trimming took 6 bases from V and 4 from J, leaving 13 bases between them. Germline CDR1 and CDR2: SGHVS and FQNEAQ. The CDR3 is 14 residues long. The CDR3 loop is CASRLNRGYNEQFF. The CDR3, as DNA: TGTGCCAGCAGATTAAATAGGGGGTACAATGAGCAGTTCTTC.

The sample holds a few counts of this clone. DNA for the CDR3: TGTGCCAGTTCCGGGACTAGCGGTTCCTACGAGCAGTACTTC. It yields the protein CASSGTSGSYEQYF. V is TRBV6-6 and J is TRBJ2-7; TRBD2 matches 11 bases. CDR3 length: 14 residues. The J segment lost 1 base and the V segment lost 9 bases, leaving 5 bases of the junction unmatched. CDR1 is MNHNY and CDR2 is SVGAGI in the germline V gene (reference sequence).

The CDR3 is CASGRQIVYEQYF. CDR3 bases: TGTGCCAGCGGAAGACAGATAGTCTACGAGCAGTACTTC. The chain uses TRBV2 and TRBJ2-7; possibly TRBD1 for D (5 bases). Trimming removed 8 bases from V and 3 bases from J, with 14 bases in between. Germline-derived CDR1 and CDR2 are SNHLY and FYNNEI. CDR3 length: 13 amino acids.

The chain combines TRBV7-8 with TRBJ2-5; tentative D call: TRBD1 (5 bases). The J call may be in error: the DNA end matches TRBJ2-7 better. There are 15 residues in the CDR3. Germline-derived CDR1 and CDR2 are SGHVS and FQNEAQ. The CDR3 nucleotides read TGTGCCAGCAGCCCGCGGACACGGAGCTCCTACGAGCAGTACTTC. Residues: CASSPRTRSSYEQYF.

The chain has TRBV9 and TRBJ2-3, with D possibly being TRBD1 (6 bases). V lost 5 bases to trimming and J lost 8 bases, with 18 bases between them. The CDR3 spans 14 residues. CDR1 and CDR2 from the germline V gene are SGDLS and YYNGEE. CDR3 amino acids: CASRQSSTGGTQYF. Here the CDR3 DNA reads TGTGCCAGCAGGCAATCCTCGACAGGAGGTACGCAGTATTTT.

The CDR3, as DNA: TGTGCCAGCAGCTACACTGGGCCCGCAACTAATGAAAAACTGTTTTTT. It codes for CASSYTGPATNEKLFF. The chain couples TRBV7-2 to TRBJ1-4; D is uncertain. The CDR3 is made up of 16 amino acids. From germline, CDR1 is SGHTA and CDR2 FQGNSA. Trimming pared 4 bases from V and 0 bases from J, leaving 12 bases between.

V gene TRBV5-6 combines with J gene TRBJ2-7; 11 positions agree with TRBD1. Germline trimming cut 6 bases from V and 3 bases from J; bases unmatched to any gene: 5. Germline assignment: CDR1 SGHDT and CDR2 YYEEEE. The CDR3 length is 14 residues. CDR3 loop: CASIGTGGIYEQYF. CDR3 DNA: TGTGCCAGCATCGGGACAGGGGGTATCTACGAGCAGTACTTC.

This clone was detected a few times. The DNA for the CDR3 is TGTGCTAGCGATGGGGGGTACGAGCAGTACTTC. Protein product: CASDGGYEQYF. The chain links TRBV7-2 to TRBJ2-7; possible D gene TRBD2, 6 bases. The CDR3 totals 11 residues. Germline V gene lookup returns CDR1 SGHTA and CDR2 FQGNSA.

The chain links TRBV11-2 to TRBJ2-5; D is perhaps TRBD2 (5 bases). This CDR3 spans 16 amino acids. With 1 base removed from V and 5 bases from J, the gap between germline ends came to 17 bases. Germline V CDR1 and CDR2: SGHAT, FQNNGV. Written as DNA, the CDR3 is TGTGCCAGCAGCTTAGGAGGGAATTCTCTGGTTGAGACCCAGTACTTC. As protein: CASSLGGNSLVETQYF.

V gene TRBV5-4 combines with J gene TRBJ2-6; 7 positions agree with TRBD1. V dropped 4 bases and J dropped 3; count of bases not matched to a gene: 4. CDR1 SGHNT and CDR2 YYREEE come from the germline V gene (reference sequence). This CDR3 is 15 amino acids long. This CDR3 is CASSVQGIGANVLTF. The CDR3 DNA reads as TGTGCCAGCAGCGTACAGGGGATTGGGGCCAACGTCCTGACTTTC.

The chain links TRBV10-3 to TRBJ1-1; 8 bases are shared with TRBD1. Germline assignment: CDR1 ENHRY and CDR2 SYGVKD. This CDR3 is built from 16 residues. Trimming cost V 6 bases and J 0 bases; bases outside gene matches: 9. The CDR3 DNA is TGTGCCATCAGGACAGGGGCCTCGAATATGAACACTGAAGCTTTCTTT. Translating it yields CAIRTGASNMNTEAFF.

The V call is TRBV18, the J call TRBJ1-5, with 12 bases matching TRBD1. CDR1 and CDR2 from the germline V gene are KGHSH and LQKENI. Losses at the gene ends were 0 bases for V and 5 bases for J; bases not matched to a gene: 2. CDR3 length: 16 amino acids. This chain's CDR3 is CASSPPGTGGDQPQHF. CDR3 in DNA: TGTGCCAGCTCACCACCCGGGACAGGGGGCGATCAGCCCCAGCATTTT.

This clone was detected only a few times. V and J are TRBV19 and TRBJ2-1; tentative D call: TRBD2 (5 bases). Trimming shortened V by 11 bases and J by 4 bases, and 15 bases separated the two germline ends. This CDR3 contains 13 residues. Germline V gene data show CDR1 as LNHDA and CDR2 as SQIVND (reference sequence). The CDR3 bases are TGTGCCGCGGGTGTCAGAATTTACAATGAGCAGTTCTTC. This sequence encodes CAAGVRIYNEQFF. The whole variable domain, remainder taken from reference TRBV19 and TRBJ2-1, is DGGITQSPKYLFRKEGQNVTLSCEQNLNHDAMYWYRQDPGQGLRLIYYSQIVNDFQKGDIAEGYSVSREKKESFPLTVTSAQKNPTAFYLCAAGVRIYNEQFFGPGTRLTVL.

The chain couples TRBV4-1 to TRBJ2-1, with TRBD2 matching over 11 bases. The germline V gene encodes CDR1 MGHRA and CDR2 YSYEKL. This CDR3 comprises 14 residues. With V trimmed by 3 bases and J by 9 bases, 4 bases remained unmatched. The CDR3 nucleotides are TGCGCCAGCAGCCACCCAGGGACTAGCGGTGAGCAGTTCTTC. Translated: CASSHPGTSGEQFF.

This chain joins TRBV7-8 and TRBJ2-7, with D possibly TRBD1 on 6 matching bases. The CDR3 spans 17 residues. The germline V and J ends were trimmed by 5 bases and 5 bases, with 25 bases remaining between them. Germline values: CDR1 SGHVS, CDR2 FQNEAQ. CDR3 DNA sequence: TGTGCCAGCAGCCCCTCCGAGTTGGGGACACTGAGCCACGAGCAGTACTTC. This gives the protein CASSPSELGTLSHEQYF. Full variable domain (missing parts from reference TRBV7-8 and TRBJ2-7): GAGVSQSPRYKVAKRGQDVALRCDPISGHVSLFWYQQALGQGPEFLTYFQNEAQLDKSGLPSDRFFAERPEGSVSTLKIQRTQQEDSAVYLCASSPSELGTLSHEQYFGPGTRLTVT.

The chain uses TRBV7-9 and TRBJ2-7; D not certain. Trimming took 5 bases from V and 0 from J, leaving 8 bases between them. The CDR3 length is 13 residues. From germline, CDR1 is SEHNR and CDR2 FQNEAQ (reference sequence). The CDR3 here is CASSPPSSYEQYF. DNA of the CDR3: TGTGCCAGCAGCCCCCCGAGCTCCTACGAGCAGTACTTC. The full variable domain, with the rest looked up from reference TRBV7-9 and TRBJ2-7, is DTGVSQNPRHKITKRGQNVTFRCDPISEHNRLYWYRQTLGQGPEFLTYFQNEAQLEKSRLLSDRFSAERPKGSFSTLEIQRTEQGDSAMYLCASSPPSSYEQYFGPGTRLTVT.

This clone was counted a single time. The CDR3 reads CASRTFSGGDEQFF. The DNA of the CDR3 is TGTGCCAGCAGGACTTTTTCGGGAGGCGATGAGCAGTTCTTC. V usage is TRBV11-2 and J usage is TRBJ2-1, with TRBD2 identical over 7 bases. The germline gives CDR1 SGHAT, CDR2 FQNNGV. The J segment lost 8 bases and the V segment lost 6 bases, leaving 10 bases of the junction unmatched. This CDR3 comprises 14 residues.

This sequence joins TRBV19 and TRBJ2-3; 7 bases are shared with TRBD1. This CDR3 comprises 13 residues. The V gene's germline CDR1 is LNHDA and CDR2 SQIVND (reference sequence). The V segment lost 8 bases and the J segment 0 bases; nucleotides outside the gene matches: 2. CDR3 amino acids: CASRDRSTDTQYF. The CDR3 DNA reads TGTGCCAGTCGGGACAGAAGCACAGATACGCAGTATTTT.

The count of this clone is one. The chain has TRBV30 and TRBJ2-6; maybe TRBD1 (5 bases). This CDR3 has 15 amino acids. The germline V and J ends were trimmed by 7 bases and 0 bases, with 13 bases remaining between them. Germline values: CDR1 GTSNPN, CDR2 SVGIG (reference sequence). The chain's CDR3 is CAYPLTVSGANVLTF. As DNA, the CDR3 is TGTGCCTATCCACTGACAGTCTCTGGGGCCAACGTCCTGACTTTC.